Presented here are 14 T cell receptor beta chains from one specimen sequenced in a study of cytomegalovirus exposure and HLA in healthy donors. It was with 60 Vbeta and 13 Jbeta primers that the PCR ran. This table comes from immunoSEQ multiplex PCR, and its TCRdb copy is limited to in-frame clones, with some not included. The profile shows around 130,000 clones, under 70% of them singletons. Source material: PBMCs. The receptors shown here come from a man aged 18 to 29 in good health and CMV-seronegative.

The chain combines TRBV5-1 with TRBJ2-2; 7 bases match TRBD1. V lost 0 bases and J lost 1; bases outside the gene matches: 3. The CDR3 is 16 amino acids. The germline V gene has CDR1 SGHRS and CDR2 YFSETQ. As DNA, the CDR3 is TGCGCCAGCAGCTTGGAGGGGGCGGGGAACACCGGGGAGCTGTTTTTT. Residues: CASSLEGAGNTGELFF.

The gene calls are TRBV6-1 and TRBJ2-1; 7 bases agree with TRBD2. With V trimmed by 4 bases and J by 1 base, 10 bases remained unmatched. The germline V gene encodes CDR1 MNHNS and CDR2 SASEGT. The CDR3 loop spans 17 amino acids. DNA for the CDR3: TGTGCCAGCAGTGTTGGGACCAGCGGGATATCCTACAATGAGCAGTTCTTC. Translating it yields CASSVGTSGISYNEQFF.

This sequence joins TRBV9 and TRBJ2-2; possibly TRBD1 for D (6 bases). The CDR3 runs 14 residues. The germline V gene encodes CDR1 SGDLS and CDR2 YYNGEE. Trimming took off 3 bases at V and 1 base at J, with 7 bases between the two ends. The CDR3 spells CASSATGNTGELFF. In DNA form, the CDR3 reads TGTGCCAGCAGCGCGACAGGGAACACCGGGGAGCTGTTTTTT.

J is TRBJ2-3 and V is TRBV5-4, with TRBD2 as a possible D gene (6 bases). CDR1 and CDR2 from the germline V gene are SGHNT and YYREEE (reference sequence). CDR3 length equals 15 residues. Trimming took off 0 bases at V and 2 bases at J, with 10 bases between the two ends. The DNA for the CDR3 is TGTGCCAGCAGCTTGGGCGGGGTGTCCACAGATACGCAGTATTTT. Translated: CASSLGGVSTDTQYF. Full variable domain (remainder filled in from reference TRBV5-4 and TRBJ2-3): ETGVTQSPTHLIKTRGQQVTLRCSSQSGHNTVSWYQQALGQGPQFIFQYYREEENGRGNFPPRFSGLQFPNYSSELNVNALELDDSALYLCASSLGGVSTDTQYFGPGTRLTVL.

As regards this clone: At one boundary the junction diverges from the germline segment, which might be a read error. The chain carries TRBV28 and TRBJ2-7; TRBD2 aligns across 14 bases. Germline V CDR1 and CDR2: MDHEN, SYDVKM. This CDR3 spans 16 amino acids. The CDR3 loop reads CARSPRLAGGQNEQYF. In nucleotides, the CDR3 is TGTGCCCGCAGTCCCCGACTAGCGGGGGGGCAAAACGAGCAGTACTTC.

The chain has TRBV29-1 and TRBJ2-5; TRBD1 agrees at 11 bases. Judging by the DNA end, TRBJ2-7 fits better; the J call may be wrong. The CDR3 extends over 13 amino acids. Germline CDR1 SQVTM, CDR2 ANQGSEA. The CDR3 coding sequence is TGCAGCGTCCGGACAGGGGGCACCTACGAGCAGTACTTC. It translates to CSVRTGGTYEQYF.

The chain has TRBV19 and TRBJ1-5; TRBD1 matches at 9 bases. This CDR3 spans 16 amino acids. V lost 5 bases to trimming and J lost 5 bases; unmatched junction nucleotides: 10. Looked up from germline, CDR1 is LNHDA and CDR2 is SQIVND (reference sequence). The CDR3 loop reads CASSRPHRGLHQPQHF. The CDR3 DNA is TGTGCCAGTAGTCGGCCCCACAGGGGGCTGCATCAGCCCCAGCATTTT.

The J gene is TRBJ2-1, the V gene TRBV7-6; D may be TRBD1 (6 bases). The CDR3 totals 14 residues. V lost 1 base and J lost 6, with 10 bases in between. Looked up from germline, CDR1 is SGHVS and CDR2 is FNYEAQ. This CDR3 is CASSLVGRGNEQFF. For the CDR3, the DNA is TGTGCCAGCAGCTTAGTAGGCAGGGGCAATGAGCAGTTCTTC.

V gene TRBV30 combines with J gene TRBJ2-7; TRBD1 matches at 11 bases. Trimming at V came to 5 bases and at J to 2 bases, leaving 5 bases not matched to a gene. The germline V gene has CDR1 GTSNPN and CDR2 SVGIG (reference sequence). This CDR3 spans 14 amino acids. CDR3 nucleotide sequence: TGTGCCTGGGGACAGGGGGCAGGACCCTACGAGCAGTACTTC. Its translation is CAWGQGAGPYEQYF.

The V gene is TRBV7-2, the J gene TRBJ2-5; D remains ambiguous. Germline V lookup: CDR1 SGHTA, CDR2 FQGNSA. This CDR3 has 14 residues. Trimming pared 1 base from V and 5 bases from J, leaving 11 bases between. CDR3 amino acids: CASSLGTRRETQYF. CDR3 DNA: TGTGCCAGCAGCTTAGGCACACGCCGCGAGACCCAGTACTTC.

A single count supports this clone. This chain links TRBV5-1 with TRBJ2-5; D perhaps matches TRBD2 (7 bases). This CDR3 has 13 amino acids. Germline loops: CDR1 SGHRS, CDR2 YFSETQ. Trimming stripped 4 bases from V and 4 bases from J, with 11 bases between. The CDR3 coding sequence is TGCGCCAGCAGCCCAAGGGGGGGAGAGACCCAGTACTTC. Its translation is CASSPRGGETQYF.

This clone turned up a few times. The rearrangement uses TRBV27 and TRBJ2-1; 8 bases line up with TRBD2. The germline V gene has CDR1 MNHEY and CDR2 SMNVEV (reference sequence). This CDR3 spans 15 amino acids. Trimming removed 1 base from V and 6 bases from J; junction bases left unmatched: 5. The CDR3 DNA reads TGTGCCAGCAGTTTATGGGGACTAGGGGGCAATGAGCAGTTCTTC. Encoded protein: CASSLWGLGGNEQFF.

Only a few counts were recorded for this clone. The chain uses TRBV5-6 and TRBJ2-5; TRBD1 matches 9 bases. Trimming removed 1 base from V and 1 base from J; junction bases left unmatched: 2. CDR3 length: 15 amino acids. Germline CDR1 reads SGHDT; CDR2 reads YYEEEE. This chain's CDR3 is CASSLTGGPQETQYF. The CDR3 bases are TGTGCCAGCAGCTTGACAGGGGGCCCCCAAGAGACCCAGTACTTC.

J is TRBJ2-2 and V is TRBV7-2, with D perhaps TRBD1 (7 bases). V lost 2 bases and J 0 bases, leaving 13 bases between the germline ends. The CDR3 is 17 residues long. Germline-derived CDR1 and CDR2 are SGHTA and FQGNSA. The CDR3 nucleotides are TGTGCCAGCAGCTTAAGGGGGCGGGGACCGAACACCGGGGAGCTGTTTTTT. It specifies CASSLRGRGPNTGELFF.